The 11 T cell receptor beta chains below were found in one sample sequenced in a study of cytomegalovirus exposure and HLA in healthy donors. The PCR had 60 Vbeta and 13 Jbeta primers. Assay used: immunoSEQ multiplex PCR; TCRdb lists only in-frame clones, some missing. The sample lists roughly 120,000 clones, approximately 80% occurring once. Sequencing used PBMCs. The receptors were sampled from a human donor in good health.

CDR3 region: CASSLGTPVSEQYF. In nucleotides, the CDR3 is TGTGCCAGTAGTCTCGGGACACCGGTTAGCGAGCAGTACTTC. The chain has TRBV19 and TRBJ2-7; tentative D call: TRBD1 (6 bases). V lost 5 bases and J 6 bases, leaving 17 bases between the germline ends. The CDR3 has 14 residues. Germline loops: CDR1 LNHDA, CDR2 SQIVND (reference sequence).

Only a few counts were recorded for this clone. This sequence joins TRBV30 and TRBJ1-2; 7 bases line up with TRBD1. The CDR3 sequence is 11 residues long. Losses at the gene ends were 3 bases for V and 8 bases for J; bases not matched to a gene: 3. Germline V gives CDR1 GTSNPN, CDR2 SVGIG (reference sequence). The CDR3 nucleotides read TGTGCCTGGAGGACAGGGTGGGGCTACACCTTC. This encodes CAWRTGWGYTF. The variable domain in full, completed from reference TRBV30 and TRBJ1-2, reads SQTIHQWPATLVQPVGSPLSLECTVEGTSNPNLYWYRQAAGRGLQLLFYSVGIGQISSEVPQNLSASRPQDRQFILSSKKLLLSDSGFYLCAWRTGWGYTFGSGTRLTVV.

This clone was counted a single time. V and J are TRBV6-4 and TRBJ1-5, with 7 bases that match TRBD1. In germline, CDR1 is MRHNA, CDR2 SNTAGT. The V and J ends lost 2 bases and 0 bases, in that order; junction bases with no gene match: 10. CDR3 length equals 18 residues. The CDR3 region is CASSDPGGPGYSNQPQHF. The CDR3 nucleotides read TGTGCCAGCAGTGACCCAGGGGGTCCAGGGTATAGCAATCAGCCCCAGCATTTT.

This clone showed up just once. This chain connects TRBV6-5 to TRBJ2-7, with 14 positions matching TRBD2. Trimming cost V 6 bases and J 3 bases; bases outside gene matches: 4. The CDR3 runs 15 residues. Germline CDR1 MNHEY, CDR2 SVGAGI. The CDR3 is CASSAGLAGGYEQYF. CDR3 coding DNA: TGTGCCAGCAGCGCCGGACTAGCGGGAGGCTACGAGCAGTACTTC.

This chain joins TRBV9 and TRBJ2-1; 7 bases map to TRBD2. J lost 5 bases, V lost 4 bases, and 6 bases had no gene match. The length of the CDR3 is 14 residues. Germline CDR1 and CDR2: SGDLS and YYNGEE. The CDR3: CASSPQGGDNEQFF. DNA of the CDR3: TGTGCCAGCAGCCCCCAGGGAGGGGACAATGAGCAGTTCTTC.

The V gene is TRBV18, the J gene TRBJ2-3; TRBD2 agrees at 10 bases. Germline values: CDR1 KGHSH, CDR2 LQKENI. V trimming: 6 bases; J trimming: 5 bases; junction bases outside the gene matches: 11. CDR3 length: 16 amino acids. The DNA for the CDR3 is TGTGCCAGCTCCCCTCGGGGGGGACTAGCGAAAGATACGCAGTATTTT. Amino acids: CASSPRGGLAKDTQYF.

The V and J genes are TRBV19 and TRBJ1-5; the match to TRBD1 covers 7 bases. The junction had 11 bases not matched to a gene; V was cut back by 7 bases and J by 5 bases. The CDR3 runs 15 residues. Per germline, CDR1 LNHDA and CDR2 SQIVND (reference sequence). The CDR3 is CASKKQGRLDQPQHF. The CDR3 DNA reads as TGTGCCAGTAAAAAACAGGGGAGACTCGATCAGCCCCAGCATTTT.

The V and J genes are TRBV28 and TRBJ2-7, with TRBD1 matching over 7 bases. CDR1 is MDHEN and CDR2 is SYDVKM in the germline V gene. With V trimmed by 5 bases and J by 3 bases, 1 base remained unmatched. The CDR3 runs to 12 residues. The CDR3 spells CASSRQGYEQYF. Written as DNA, the CDR3 is TGTGCCAGCAGTCGACAGGGCTACGAGCAGTACTTC. The whole variable domain, remainder taken from reference TRBV28 and TRBJ2-7, is DVKVTQSSRYLVKRTGEKVFLECVQDMDHENMFWYRQDPGLGLRLIYFSYDVKMKEKGDIPEGYSVSREKKERFSLILESASTNQTSMYLCASSRQGYEQYFGPGTRLTVT.

Comment on this clone: A junction boundary mismatches the germline segment, possibly from a read error. This rearrangement joins TRBV10-3 to TRBJ2-1; 8 bases are shared with TRBD2. CDR3 length: 15 residues. Per the germline V gene, CDR1 is ENHRY and CDR2 is SYGVKD. The CDR3 bases are TGTGCCAGCAGTGGGTCCTCGGGAGGGTTCAATGAGCAGTTCTTC. It codes for CASSGSSGGFNEQFF.

Only a few counts were recorded for this clone. The gene calls are TRBV19 and TRBJ1-2; D possibly corresponds to TRBD1 (6 bases). V was cut by 5 bases and J by 1 base, with 11 bases left in between. CDR3 length: 14 amino acids. Germline V gene sequence: CDR1 LNHDA, CDR2 SQIVND (reference sequence). CDR3 sequence (DNA): TGTGCCAGTAGTCATCAGGGGTATAACTATGGCTACACCTTC. Translated, it gives CASSHQGYNYGYTF.

The J gene is TRBJ1-2, the V gene TRBV27; TRBD1 agrees at 9 bases. Germline CDR1 reads MNHEY; CDR2 reads SMNVEV (reference sequence). Trimming removed 9 bases from V and 5 bases from J; junction bases left unmatched: 4. The CDR3 consists of 12 residues. The CDR3, as DNA: TGTGCCAGACAGGGGGCCCGATATGGCTACACCTTC. The encoded protein is CARQGARYGYTF.